One and the same sample provided the 31 T cell receptor beta chains below, sequenced in a study of CD8+ T cells in alopecia areata. Sequencing templates came from extracted RNA that was reverse transcribed into cDNA. Sequencing used immunoSEQ multiplex PCR; TCRdb keeps in-frame clones, though not all of them. The data show 120,000 to 150,000 clones, about nine tenths seen once. This sample comprised CD8+ T cells sorted from blood, obtained at week 0. All receptors come from a human donor with alopecia areata.

The rearrangement links TRBV5-6 to TRBJ2-7; D is possibly TRBD2 (5 bases). CDR3 length equals 14 residues. Germline CDR1 SGHDT, CDR2 YYEEEE. V was pared by 4 bases and J by 2 bases, with 13 bases between. CDR3: CASSPYFGAYEQYF. DNA of the CDR3: TGTGCCAGCAGCCCTTATTTCGGGGCCTACGAGCAGTACTTC.

The chain employs TRBV29-1 and TRBJ1-1; D remains unclear. CDR1 and CDR2 (germline): SQVTM, ANQGSEA. The CDR3 runs 15 residues. The V end lost 7 bases, the J end lost 0 bases, and 18 bases lay between the germline ends. CDR3 DNA: TGCAGCGCTCAGAGAACCTTCGATGTGAACACTGAAGCTTTCTTT. Translating it yields CSAQRTFDVNTEAFF.

This chain connects TRBV5-4 to TRBJ2-7, with 10 bases lining up with TRBD2. CDR1 is SGHNT and CDR2 is YYREEE in the germline V gene (reference sequence). The J segment lost 4 bases and the V segment lost 3 bases, leaving 4 bases of the junction unmatched. The CDR3 loop spans 14 amino acids. CDR3 in amino acids: CASSWGTSAYEQYF. The CDR3 region has the DNA TGTGCCAGCAGCTGGGGGACTAGCGCGTACGAGCAGTACTTC.

V gene TRBV10-1 combines with J gene TRBJ2-7; tentatively, D is TRBD2 (6 bases). This CDR3 spans 16 amino acids. The ends were cut back, 0 bases at V and 2 bases at J, with 14 bases in the middle. Germline V gives CDR1 WNHNN, CDR2 SYGVQD (reference sequence). CDR3 residues: CASSESASVAPYEQYF. Written as DNA, the CDR3 is TGCGCCAGCAGTGAGTCTGCTAGCGTGGCCCCCTACGAGCAGTACTTC.

J is TRBJ2-3 and V is TRBV9; D call uncertain. V dropped 3 bases and J dropped 0 bases, with 14 bases sitting between them. This CDR3 has 16 amino acids. The germline gives CDR1 SGDLS, CDR2 YYNGEE. The CDR3: CASSGPGGTSTDTQYF. The CDR3 DNA sequence: TGTGCCAGCAGCGGCCCAGGTGGTACTAGCACAGATACGCAGTATTTT.

This sequence joins TRBV19 and TRBJ2-6, with D perhaps matching TRBD1 (6 bases). The CDR3 runs to 16 residues. Trimming cost V 9 bases and J 2 bases, with 17 bases left between them. Germline assignment: CDR1 LNHDA and CDR2 SQIVND (reference sequence). The CDR3 reads CASSGEGGTGANVLTF. In DNA, the CDR3 is TGTGCCAGCTCCGGCGAAGGGGGAACTGGGGCCAACGTCCTGACTTTC.

About this clone: Within the sample, other DNA sequences also encode this same CDR3. The chain uses TRBV11-2 and TRBJ2-1; TRBD2 agrees at 13 bases. CDR3 length equals 15 residues. With V trimmed by 5 bases and J by 8 bases, 6 bases remained unmatched. The germline V gene has CDR1 SGHAT and CDR2 FQNNGV. CDR3 residues: CASSMGTSGTYEQFF. The CDR3 bases are TGTGCCAGCAGCATGGGGACTAGCGGGACGTATGAGCAGTTCTTC.

The chain links TRBV6-1 to TRBJ2-3, with a weak D call TRBD2 (5 bases). The CDR3 is made up of 13 amino acids. Germline CDR1 is MNHNS and CDR2 is SASEGT. V was clipped by 11 bases and J by 5 bases, with 17 bases between them. The CDR3 DNA is TGTGCCGGCACCATGCGGGCAGAAGATACGCAGTATTTT. This sequence encodes CAGTMRAEDTQYF.

The V gene is TRBV25-1, the J gene TRBJ1-6; D not resolved. In germline, CDR1 is MGHDK, CDR2 SYGVNS. There are 14 residues in the CDR3. Between the trimmed V and J ends, which lost 0 bases and 8 bases, there was a span of 8 bases. CDR3 residues: CASSEYPVDSPLHF. The CDR3 region has the DNA TGTGCCAGCAGTGAATATCCCGTTGATTCACCCCTCCACTTT.

V is TRBV7-2 and J is TRBJ2-7; tentatively, D is TRBD2 (6 bases). The CDR3 loop spans 12 amino acids. CDR1 and CDR2 from the germline V gene are SGHTA and FQGNSA. The V end lost 10 bases, the J end lost 3 bases, and 13 bases lay between the germline ends. CDR3 nucleotides: TGTGCCACCGTAGCCGGGGGCTACGAGCAGTACTTC. It is translated as CATVAGGYEQYF. Together with reference TRBV7-2 and TRBJ2-7, the CDR3 gives the full variable domain: GAGVSQSPSNKVTEKGKDVELRCDPISGHTALYWYRQSLGQGLEFLIYFQGNSAPDKSGLPSDRFSAERTGGSVSTLTIQRTQQEDSAVYLCATVAGGYEQYFGPGTRLTVT.

The V gene is TRBV7-3, the J gene TRBJ2-1; a possible D gene is TRBD2 (6 bases). This CDR3 contains 17 residues. V lost 4 bases, J lost 3 bases, and 19 bases lay in between. The germline V gene encodes CDR1 SGHTA and CDR2 FQGTGA. The CDR3 spells CASSSRGREQYYNEQFF. For the CDR3, the DNA is TGTGCCAGCAGCTCCCGCGGACGGGAGCAGTACTACAATGAGCAGTTCTTC.

J is TRBJ2-7 and V is TRBV6-5, with D possibly being TRBD2 (6 bases). Trimming removed 4 bases at V and 1 base at J, with 8 bases between. From germline, CDR1 is MNHEY and CDR2 SVGAGI. The CDR3 is 13 amino acids. The CDR3 DNA reads as TGTGCCAGCAGTTTGGAGGGTTCCTACGAGCAGTACTTC. Its translation is CASSLEGSYEQYF.

A single count supports this clone. This sample includes further DNA sequences coding for the same CDR3. V is TRBV9 and J is TRBJ2-3; no reliable D call. The CDR3 is 15 residues long. The V gene's germline CDR1 is SGDLS and CDR2 YYNGEE. The ends were cut back, 0 bases at V and 0 bases at J, with 8 bases in the middle. The CDR3 nucleotides read TGTGCCAGCAGCGTAGAGGGCACGAGCACAGATACGCAGTATTTT. Protein: CASSVEGTSTDTQYF.

The CDR3 reads CASSQGAGVGGNEQFF. CDR3 nucleotides: TGCGCCAGCAGCCAAGGAGCGGGAGTAGGAGGAAATGAGCAGTTCTTC. The genes are TRBV4-1 and TRBJ2-1; 8 nucleotides match TRBD2. Germline CDR1 is MGHRA and CDR2 is YSYEKL. The CDR3 has 16 residues. V shed 1 base, J shed 7 bases, and the junction held 9 bases outside the gene matches.

The chain employs TRBV7-9 and TRBJ1-1; 8 bases map to TRBD1. The germline V gene has CDR1 SEHNR and CDR2 FQNEAQ (reference sequence). Germline trimming cut 1 base from V and 6 bases from J; bases unmatched to any gene: 10. The CDR3 has 16 amino acids. The CDR3 reads CASSLVRNRGRAEAFF. The CDR3 coding sequence is TGTGCCAGCAGCTTAGTCCGGAACAGGGGGAGAGCTGAAGCTTTCTTT.

V usage is TRBV7-7 and J usage is TRBJ2-7; 7 positions match TRBD1. Germline-derived CDR1 and CDR2 are SSHAT and FNYEAQ (reference sequence). CDR3 length: 13 amino acids. V trimming: 1 base; J trimming: 5 bases; junction bases outside the gene matches: 2. The CDR3 region has the DNA TGTGCCAGCAGCTTAGGTCAGGGGGACGAGCAGTACTTC. Translating gives CASSLGQGDEQYF.

The chain employs TRBV27 and TRBJ2-3; tentative D call: TRBD2 (5 bases). Trimming cost V 6 bases and J 4 bases, with 11 bases left between them. CDR1 is MNHEY and CDR2 is SMNVEV in the germline V gene (reference sequence). This CDR3 has 13 residues. CDR3: CASSHGGPDTQYF. CDR3 sequence (DNA): TGTGCCAGCAGCCACGGAGGTCCAGATACGCAGTATTTT.

The chain couples TRBV7-9 to TRBJ2-1; D not resolved. The CDR3 covers 14 residues. The germline V and J ends were trimmed by 4 bases and 6 bases, with 13 bases remaining between them. The germline V gene has CDR1 SEHNR and CDR2 FQNEAQ (reference sequence). The CDR3 protein is CASSSRLASNEQFF. CDR3 nucleotide sequence: TGTGCCAGCAGCTCCCGGTTAGCCTCCAATGAGCAGTTCTTC.

The V call is TRBV12-5, the J call TRBJ2-3; D might be TRBD1 or TRBD2, each matching 5 bases. The germline V gene encodes CDR1 LGHNT and CDR2 FRNRAP. V shed 9 bases and J shed 4 bases, with 14 bases lying between them. The CDR3 is made up of 13 amino acids. The chain's CDR3 is CASSSLGPDTQYF. The CDR3 DNA sequence: TGTGCTAGCAGTTCCTTGGGACCAGATACGCAGTATTTT.

The rearrangement links TRBV11-2 to TRBJ2-3; D gene uncertain. The CDR3 is 13 amino acids. Germline V gene data show CDR1 as SGHAT and CDR2 as FQNNGV. Trimming took 1 base from V and 0 from J, leaving 2 bases between them. The CDR3 DNA is TGTGCCAGCAGCTTAGGGAGCACAGATACGCAGTATTTT. Translating gives CASSLGSTDTQYF.

This sequence joins TRBV6-4 and TRBJ2-2; a possible D gene is TRBD2 (6 bases). Germline V gene lookup returns CDR1 MRHNA and CDR2 SNTAGT. The CDR3 totals 15 residues. The germline V and J ends were trimmed by 5 bases and 3 bases, with 13 bases remaining between them. CDR3 in amino acids: CASSTVGGDTGELFF. The CDR3 DNA reads as TGTGCCAGCAGTACCGTAGGAGGGGACACCGGGGAGCTGTTTTTT.

The J gene is TRBJ2-7, the V gene TRBV11-2; 12 nucleotides align to TRBD1. V lost 0 bases and J lost 2; bases outside the gene matches: 8. The CDR3 covers 18 residues. Germline lookup yields CDR1 SGHAT and CDR2 FQNNGV. This chain's CDR3 is CASSLDGDRGLETYEQYF. The CDR3 DNA is TGTGCCAGCAGCTTAGATGGGGACAGGGGGCTTGAGACCTACGAGCAGTACTTC.

CDR3 region: CASSEVHNEQFF. DNA of the CDR3: TGTGCCAGCAGTGAGGTACACAATGAGCAGTTCTTC. This chain uses TRBV25-1 with TRBJ2-1; no firm D call. With 3 bases removed from V and 5 bases from J, the gap between germline ends came to 5 bases. This CDR3 spans 12 amino acids. Germline V gene lookup returns CDR1 MGHDK and CDR2 SYGVNS.

The chain recombines TRBV6-5 with TRBJ2-7; 10 bases are a match to TRBD1. With 2 bases clipped from V and 5 bases from J, the junction kept 9 bases outside the gene matches. The CDR3 extends over 16 amino acids. The germline gives CDR1 MNHEY, CDR2 SVGAGI. The CDR3 nucleotides read TGTGCCAGCAGTTACGGACAGGGGGAACAGTTAAACGAGCAGTACTTC. As protein: CASSYGQGEQLNEQYF.

The V call is TRBV19, the J call TRBJ1-2; the D gene is possibly TRBD1 (5 bases). V was pared by 7 bases and J by 4 bases, with 28 bases between. CDR3 size: 18 residues. CDR1 and CDR2 from the germline V gene are LNHDA and SQIVND (reference sequence). The CDR3 loop is CASTAPGTENNFSYGYTF. In nucleotides, the CDR3 is TGTGCCAGTACTGCTCCCGGGACGGAGAACAACTTTTCCTATGGCTACACCTTC.

The chain couples TRBV5-1 to TRBJ1-1, with a possible D match to TRBD1 (5 bases). The germline V gene has CDR1 SGHRS and CDR2 YFSETQ. The CDR3 length is 14 residues. Trimming shortened V by 2 bases and J by 2 bases, and 10 bases separated the two germline ends. The CDR3 loop reads CASSFGQENTEAFF. The DNA of the CDR3 is TGCGCCAGCAGCTTTGGACAAGAAAACACTGAAGCTTTCTTT.

The rearrangement joins TRBV4-1 to TRBJ2-2, with no clear D. This CDR3 has 13 residues. V was trimmed by 0 bases and J by 6 bases, leaving 5 bases between them. Germline V CDR1 and CDR2: MGHRA, YSYEKL. The CDR3 sequence is CASSQETPGELFF. CDR3 sequence (DNA): TGCGCCAGCAGCCAAGAGACCCCCGGGGAGCTGTTTTTT.

The chain uses TRBV10-3 and TRBJ2-5; 7 bases are shared with TRBD2. Germline V gene data show CDR1 as ENHRY and CDR2 as SYGVKD. Trimming removed 0 bases from V and 1 base from J; junction bases left unmatched: 8. The CDR3 totals 17 residues. The CDR3 region has the DNA TGTGCCATCAGTGAGTCGAGCCCGGGGGGACTCCAAGAGACCCAGTACTTC. Translation gives CAISESSPGGLQETQYF.

The chain recombines TRBV5-6 with TRBJ2-3; D is ambiguous. The CDR3 is made up of 11 amino acids. In germline, CDR1 is SGHDT, CDR2 YYEEEE. Trimming left V 0 bases short and J 6 bases short, with 2 bases between. The CDR3 reads CASSLEDTQYF. CDR3 DNA sequence: TGTGCCAGCAGCTTGGAGGATACGCAGTATTTT.

This rearrangement joins TRBV15 to TRBJ2-1; 12 bases are a match to TRBD1. In germline, CDR1 is LNHNV, CDR2 YYDKDF (reference sequence). J gave up 7 bases and V 9 bases, and 10 bases lay outside the gene matches. This CDR3 region has 15 residues. The CDR3 nucleotides read TGTGCCACTACGACGGGACAGGGGGCGCGAAATGAGCAGTTCTTC. Translated: CATTTGQGARNEQFF.

CDR3 nucleotides: TGTGCCAGCAGCTTAGGTCAGGGTAGTCCCTACGAGCAGTACTTC. Translation: CASSLGQGSPYEQYF. The chain is built from TRBV7-6 and TRBJ2-7; perhaps TRBD1 as D (5 bases). There are 15 residues in the CDR3. Between the trimmed V and J ends, which lost 1 base and 2 bases, there was a span of 12 bases. In germline, CDR1 is SGHVS, CDR2 FNYEAQ. Complete variable domain (other parts from reference TRBV7-6 and TRBJ2-7): GAGVSQSPRYKVTKRGQDVALRCDPISGHVSLYWYRQALGQGPEFLTYFNYEAQQDKSGLPNDRFSAERPEGSISTLTIQRTEQRDSAMYRCASSLGQGSPYEQYFGPGTRLTVT.